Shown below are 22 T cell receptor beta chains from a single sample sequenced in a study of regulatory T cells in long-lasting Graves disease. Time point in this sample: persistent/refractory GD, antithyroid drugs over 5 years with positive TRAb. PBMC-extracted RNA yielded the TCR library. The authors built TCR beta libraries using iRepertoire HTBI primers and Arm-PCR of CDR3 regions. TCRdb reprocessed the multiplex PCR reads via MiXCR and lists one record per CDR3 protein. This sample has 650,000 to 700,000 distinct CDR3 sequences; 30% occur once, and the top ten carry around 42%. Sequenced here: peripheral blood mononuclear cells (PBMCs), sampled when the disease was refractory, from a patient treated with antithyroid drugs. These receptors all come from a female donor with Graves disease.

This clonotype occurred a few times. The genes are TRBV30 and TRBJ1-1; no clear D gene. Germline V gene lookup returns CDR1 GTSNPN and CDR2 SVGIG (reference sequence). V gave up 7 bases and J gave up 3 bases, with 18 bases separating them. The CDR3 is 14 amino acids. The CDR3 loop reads CASDGGSKDTEAFF. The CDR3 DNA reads TGTGCCTCCGACGGAGGGTCGAAGGACACTGAAGCTTTCTTT.

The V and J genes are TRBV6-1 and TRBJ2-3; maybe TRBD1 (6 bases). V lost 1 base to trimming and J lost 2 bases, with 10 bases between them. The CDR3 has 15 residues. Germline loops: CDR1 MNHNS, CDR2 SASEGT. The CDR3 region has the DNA TGTGCCAGCAGTGAAGGTACAGGGCCCACAGATACGCAGTATTTT. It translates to CASSEGTGPTDTQYF.

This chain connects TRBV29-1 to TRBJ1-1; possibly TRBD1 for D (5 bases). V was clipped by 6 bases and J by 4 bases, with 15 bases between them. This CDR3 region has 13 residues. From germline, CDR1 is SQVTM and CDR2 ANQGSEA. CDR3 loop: CSVHGPGVTEAFF. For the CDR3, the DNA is TGCAGCGTCCACGGGCCGGGGGTCACTGAAGCTTTCTTT.

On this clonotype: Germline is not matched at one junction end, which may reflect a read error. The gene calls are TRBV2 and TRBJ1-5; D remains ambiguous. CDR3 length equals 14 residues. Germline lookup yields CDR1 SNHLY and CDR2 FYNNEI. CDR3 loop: CASTEARINQPQHF. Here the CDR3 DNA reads TGTGCCAGCACTGAAGCCAGGATCAATCAGCCCCAGCATTTT.

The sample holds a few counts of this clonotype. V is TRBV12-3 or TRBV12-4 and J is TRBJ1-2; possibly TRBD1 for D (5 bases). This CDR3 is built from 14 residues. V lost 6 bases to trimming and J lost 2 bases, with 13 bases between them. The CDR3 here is CASSTGTWNYGYTF. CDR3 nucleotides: TGTGCCAGCAGCACCGGGACCTGGAACTATGGCTACACCTTC.

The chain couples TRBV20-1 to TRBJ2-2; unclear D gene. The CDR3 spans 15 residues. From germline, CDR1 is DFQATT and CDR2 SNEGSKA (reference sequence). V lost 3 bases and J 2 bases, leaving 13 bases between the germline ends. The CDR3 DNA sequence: TGCAGTGCTAGGAGGCAGACCCGAAACACCGGGGAGCTGTTTTTT. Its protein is CSARRQTRNTGELFF.

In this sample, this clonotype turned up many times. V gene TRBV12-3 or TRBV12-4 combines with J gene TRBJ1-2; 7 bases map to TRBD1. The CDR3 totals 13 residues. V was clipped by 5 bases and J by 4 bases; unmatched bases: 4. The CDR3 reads CASSPTGSYGYTF. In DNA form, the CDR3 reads TGTGCCAGCAGTCCGACAGGGTCCTATGGCTACACCTTC.

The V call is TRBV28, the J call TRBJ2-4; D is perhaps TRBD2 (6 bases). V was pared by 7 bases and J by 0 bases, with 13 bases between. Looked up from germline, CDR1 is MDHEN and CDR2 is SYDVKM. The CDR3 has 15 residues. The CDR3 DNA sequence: TGTGCCAGCATGTCGGGGGAGATAGCCAAAAACATTCAGTACTTC. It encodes CASMSGEIAKNIQYF.

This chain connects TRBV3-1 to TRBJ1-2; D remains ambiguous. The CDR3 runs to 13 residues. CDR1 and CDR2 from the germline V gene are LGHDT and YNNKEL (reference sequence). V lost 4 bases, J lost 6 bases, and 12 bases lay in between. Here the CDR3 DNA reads TGTGCCAGCAGCCTACGGAGTCTGGATGGCTACACCTTC. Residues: CASSLRSLDGYTF.

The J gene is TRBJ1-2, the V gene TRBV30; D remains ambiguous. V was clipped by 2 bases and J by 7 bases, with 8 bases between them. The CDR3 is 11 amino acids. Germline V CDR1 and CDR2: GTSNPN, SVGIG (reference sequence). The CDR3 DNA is TGTGCCTGGAGTCAACCGTCTGGCTACACCTTC. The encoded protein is CAWSQPSGYTF.

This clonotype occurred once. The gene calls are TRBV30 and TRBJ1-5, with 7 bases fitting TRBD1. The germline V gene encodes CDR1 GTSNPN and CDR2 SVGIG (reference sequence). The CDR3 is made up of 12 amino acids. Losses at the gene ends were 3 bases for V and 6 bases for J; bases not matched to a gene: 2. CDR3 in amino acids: CAWRTGSQPQHF. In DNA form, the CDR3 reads TGTGCCTGGAGGACAGGGTCTCAGCCCCAGCATTTT.

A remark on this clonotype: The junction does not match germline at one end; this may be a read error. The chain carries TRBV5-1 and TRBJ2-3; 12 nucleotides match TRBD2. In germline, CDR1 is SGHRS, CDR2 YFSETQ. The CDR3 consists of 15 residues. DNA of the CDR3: TGCGCCAGCATCTTGGGACTAGCGGGTTCAGATACGCAGTATTTT. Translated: CASILGLAGSDTQYF. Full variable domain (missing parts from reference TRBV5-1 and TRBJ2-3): KAGVTQTPRYLIKTRGQQVTLSCSPISGHRSVSWYQQTPGQGLQFLFEYFSETQRNKGNFPGRFSGRQFSNSRSEMNVSTLELGDSALYLCASILGLAGSDTQYFGPGTRLTVL.

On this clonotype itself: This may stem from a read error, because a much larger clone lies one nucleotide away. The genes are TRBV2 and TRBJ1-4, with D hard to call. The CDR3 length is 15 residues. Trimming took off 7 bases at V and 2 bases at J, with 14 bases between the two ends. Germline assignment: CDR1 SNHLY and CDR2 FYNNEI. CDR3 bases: TGTGCCAGCATTGAGAGAGGGTCCACTAATGAAAAACTGTTTTTT. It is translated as CASIERGSTNEKLFF.

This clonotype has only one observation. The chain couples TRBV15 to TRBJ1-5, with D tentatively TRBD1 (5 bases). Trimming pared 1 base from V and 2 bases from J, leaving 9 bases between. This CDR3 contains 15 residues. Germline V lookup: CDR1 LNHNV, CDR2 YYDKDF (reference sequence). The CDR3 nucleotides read TGTGCCACCAGCAGAGGAGGGGCGGGCAATCAGCCCCAGCATTTT. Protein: CATSRGGAGNQPQHF.

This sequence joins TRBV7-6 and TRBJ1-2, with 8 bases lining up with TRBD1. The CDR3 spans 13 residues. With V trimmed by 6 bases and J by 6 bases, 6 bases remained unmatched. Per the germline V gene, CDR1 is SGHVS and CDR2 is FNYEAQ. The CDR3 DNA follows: TGTGCCAGCAGGACAGGGGAAGGCGATGGCTACACCTTC. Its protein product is CASRTGEGDGYTF.

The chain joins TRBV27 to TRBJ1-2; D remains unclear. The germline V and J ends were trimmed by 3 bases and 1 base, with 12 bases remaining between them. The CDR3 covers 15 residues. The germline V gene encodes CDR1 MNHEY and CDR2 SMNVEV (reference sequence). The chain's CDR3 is CASSFLPRHNYGYTF. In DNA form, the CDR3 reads TGTGCCAGCAGTTTTTTACCACGCCATAACTATGGCTACACCTTC.

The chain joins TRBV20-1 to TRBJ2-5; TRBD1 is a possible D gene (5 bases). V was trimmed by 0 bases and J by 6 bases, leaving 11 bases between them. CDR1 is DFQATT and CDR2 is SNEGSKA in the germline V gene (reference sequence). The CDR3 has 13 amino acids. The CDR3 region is CSARDSRGQTQYF. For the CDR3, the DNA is TGCAGTGCTAGAGATAGTAGGGGCCAGACCCAGTACTTC.

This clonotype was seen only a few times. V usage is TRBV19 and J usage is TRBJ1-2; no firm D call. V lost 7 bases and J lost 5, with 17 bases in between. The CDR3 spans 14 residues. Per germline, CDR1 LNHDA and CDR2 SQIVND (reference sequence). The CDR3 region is CASTLHGSVYGYTF. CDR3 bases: TGTGCCAGTACCCTCCATGGGAGCGTATATGGCTACACCTTC.

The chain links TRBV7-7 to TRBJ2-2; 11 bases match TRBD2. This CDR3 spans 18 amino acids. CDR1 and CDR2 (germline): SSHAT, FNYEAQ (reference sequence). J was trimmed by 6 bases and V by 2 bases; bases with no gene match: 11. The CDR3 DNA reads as TGTGCCAGCAGCTTAATCTCTAACCTAGCGGGAGGAGCCGGGGAGCTGTTTTTT. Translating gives CASSLISNLAGGAGELFF.

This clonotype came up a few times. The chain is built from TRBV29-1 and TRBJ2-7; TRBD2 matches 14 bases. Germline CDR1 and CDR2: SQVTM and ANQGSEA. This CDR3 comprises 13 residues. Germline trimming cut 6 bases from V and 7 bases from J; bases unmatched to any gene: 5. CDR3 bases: TGCAGCGTGGGGACTAGCGGGAGTAATGAGCAGTACTTC. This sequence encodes CSVGTSGSNEQYF.

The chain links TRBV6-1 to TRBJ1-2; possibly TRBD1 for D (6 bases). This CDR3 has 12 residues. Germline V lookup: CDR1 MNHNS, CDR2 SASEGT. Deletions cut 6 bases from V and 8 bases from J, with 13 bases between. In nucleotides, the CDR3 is TGTGCCAGCAGCGGACAGACCGGAGGCTACACCTTC. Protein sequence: CASSGQTGGYTF.

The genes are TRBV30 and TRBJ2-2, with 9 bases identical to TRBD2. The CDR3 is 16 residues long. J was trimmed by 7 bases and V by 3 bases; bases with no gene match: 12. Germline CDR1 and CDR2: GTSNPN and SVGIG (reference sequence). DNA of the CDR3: TGTGCCTGGAGAGATCTAGCGGGACCTCCATACGGGGAGCTGTTTTTT. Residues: CAWRDLAGPPYGELFF.